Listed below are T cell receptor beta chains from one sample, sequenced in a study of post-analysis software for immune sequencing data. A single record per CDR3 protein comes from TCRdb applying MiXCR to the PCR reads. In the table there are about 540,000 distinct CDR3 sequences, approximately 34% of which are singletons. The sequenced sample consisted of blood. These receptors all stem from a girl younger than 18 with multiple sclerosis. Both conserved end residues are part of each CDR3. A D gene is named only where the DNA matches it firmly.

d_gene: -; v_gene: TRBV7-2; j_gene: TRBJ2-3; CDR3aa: CASSLDPYPGDTQYF
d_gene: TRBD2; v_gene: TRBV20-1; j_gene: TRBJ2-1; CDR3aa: CSALPALLAGGSYNEQFF
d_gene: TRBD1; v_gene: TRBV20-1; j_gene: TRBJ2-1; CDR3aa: CRAIGQGSSYNEQFF
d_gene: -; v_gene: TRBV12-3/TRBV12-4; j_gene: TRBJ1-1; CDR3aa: CASSRKTGHTEAFF
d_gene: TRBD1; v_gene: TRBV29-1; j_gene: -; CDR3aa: CSAVTGGNEQYF
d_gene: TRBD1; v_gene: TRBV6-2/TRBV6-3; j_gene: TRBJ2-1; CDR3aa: CASSYSRDREGTEQFF
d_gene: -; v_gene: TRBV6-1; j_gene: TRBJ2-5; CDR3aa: CASSAVSETQYF
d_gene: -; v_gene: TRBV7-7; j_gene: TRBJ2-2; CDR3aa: CASSLRSGPNTGELFF
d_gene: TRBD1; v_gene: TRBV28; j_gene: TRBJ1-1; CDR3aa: CASRQGSENTEAFF
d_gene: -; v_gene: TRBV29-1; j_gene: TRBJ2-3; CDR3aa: CGVEEGISSTDTQYF
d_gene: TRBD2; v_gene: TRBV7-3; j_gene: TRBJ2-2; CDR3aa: CASSIAGGQNTGELFF
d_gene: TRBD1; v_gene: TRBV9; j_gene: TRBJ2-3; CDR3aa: CASSVGPYWDRATDTQYF
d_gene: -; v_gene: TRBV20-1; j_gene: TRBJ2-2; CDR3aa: CSAPTAGSTGELFF
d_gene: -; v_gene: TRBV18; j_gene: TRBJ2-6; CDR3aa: CASSTGSGVTANVLTF
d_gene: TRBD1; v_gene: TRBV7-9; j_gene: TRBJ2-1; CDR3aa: CASSPDRDRGDEQFF
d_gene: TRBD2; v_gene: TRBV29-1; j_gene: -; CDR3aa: CSVEGTSREQYF
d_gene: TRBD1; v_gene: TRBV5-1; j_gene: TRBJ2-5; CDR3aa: CASSPEGTGDGNYNEQYF